The 27 T cell receptor beta chains in this list originate from one sample, sequenced in a study of T cells in Graves' hyperthyroidism and ophthalmopathy. Amplification of TCR beta CDR3 regions was performed using RNA transcripts as template. The HTBI primer set served for first-round RT-PCR of the TCR CDR3. MiXCR, run by TCRdb on the multiplex PCR reads, gives a single entry per CDR3 protein. The sample records around 290,000 distinct CDR3 sequences, approximately 14% being singletons. Sequencing input: blood. These receptors all stem from a woman aged 40 to 49 with Graves' hyperthyroidism.

This clonotype was counted between two and nine times. This chain connects TRBV27 to TRBJ2-3; TRBD1 is a possible D gene (6 bases). V gave up 8 bases and J gave up 3 bases, with 24 bases separating them. Germline loops: CDR1 MNHEY, CDR2 SMNVEV (reference sequence). The CDR3 is 17 residues long. CDR3: CASFPSLVGAGTDTQYF. In nucleotides, the CDR3 is TGTGCCAGCTTTCCTTCCCTTGTGGGGGCCGGTACAGATACGCAGTATTTT.

This clonotype was observed many times. This chain uses TRBV3-1 with TRBJ2-5, with D possibly being TRBD2 (5 bases). Germline V lookup: CDR1 LGHDT, CDR2 YNNKEL (reference sequence). V was pared by 2 bases and J by 5 bases, with 15 bases between. The CDR3 length is 15 residues. CDR3: CASSQRVGLGETQYF. DNA of the CDR3: TGTGCCAGCAGCCAAAGGGTTGGACTTGGGGAGACCCAGTACTTC.

This clonotype was recorded many times. The chain employs TRBV2 and TRBJ1-5, with a weak D call TRBD1 (5 bases). The germline CDR1 and CDR2 sequences are SNHLY and FYNNEI. The CDR3 loop spans 14 amino acids. V was shortened by 4 bases and J by 4 bases, with 11 bases between the two germline ends. The CDR3 DNA reads as TGTGCCAGCAGTGTACAGGAAGAGAATCAGCCCCAGCATTTT. This sequence encodes CASSVQEENQPQHF.

This clonotype was seen repeatedly, ten times or more. The chain links TRBV12-3 or TRBV12-4 to TRBJ2-3; 7 bases match TRBD2. The trim removed 6 bases at V and 2 bases at J, leaving 8 bases unmatched. The length of the CDR3 is 15 residues. For the CDR3, the DNA is TGTGCCAGCAGCTCACCAAAGCGGGACACAGATACGCAGTATTTT. Encoded protein: CASSSPKRDTDTQYF.

The chain combines TRBV19 with TRBJ1-5, with 8 positions matching TRBD1. V trimming: 4 bases; J trimming: 7 bases; junction bases outside the gene matches: 9. The CDR3 contains 15 residues. Looked up from germline, CDR1 is LNHDA and CDR2 is SQIVND (reference sequence). DNA for the CDR3: TGTGCCAGTAGTAAGGGCAGGGGGCGGTGGCAGCCCCAGCATTTT. It yields the protein CASSKGRGRWQPQHF.

This clonotype was seen repeatedly, ten times or more. The chain recombines TRBV7-2 with TRBJ2-1; no reliable D call. This CDR3 has 13 amino acids. V was shortened by 2 bases and J by 7 bases, with 9 bases between the two germline ends. Germline-derived CDR1 and CDR2 are SGHTA and FQGNSA. The CDR3 is CASSLRYKNEQFF. The CDR3 DNA sequence: TGTGCCAGCAGCTTAAGGTATAAAAATGAGCAGTTCTTC.

Ten or more counts support this clonotype. The J gene is TRBJ2-5, the V gene TRBV6-1; 8 bases map to TRBD1. Germline CDR1 and CDR2: MNHNS and SASEGT. This CDR3 has 14 amino acids. V was pared by 3 bases and J by 4 bases, with 4 bases of the junction left unmatched. The CDR3 reads CASSENRGRETQYF. CDR3 sequence (DNA): TGTGCCAGCAGTGAGAACAGGGGGAGAGAGACCCAGTACTTC.

The chain has TRBV15 and TRBJ2-7; 9 bases match TRBD1. The CDR3 runs 15 residues. Trimming took 3 bases from V and 3 from J; bases not matched to a gene: 6. CDR1 is LNHNV and CDR2 is YYDKDF in the germline V gene (reference sequence). The CDR3 loop is CATSSSDRGSYEQYF. CDR3 coding DNA: TGTGCCACCAGCAGCAGTGACAGGGGGAGCTACGAGCAGTACTTC.

This clonotype showed up many times. The rearrangement uses TRBV12-3 or TRBV12-4 and TRBJ2-5; D unresolved. The CDR3 consists of 12 residues. V lost 7 bases, J lost 0 bases, and 6 bases lay in between. CDR3 loop: CASTRDQETQYF. The DNA for the CDR3 is TGTGCCAGCACCCGCGACCAAGAGACCCAGTACTTC.

This clonotype was observed at least ten times. This rearrangement joins TRBV2 to TRBJ2-5, with no clear D. The CDR3 runs to 14 residues. V was pared by 4 bases and J by 1 base, with 10 bases between. Per the germline V gene, CDR1 is SNHLY and CDR2 is FYNNEI. The CDR3 nucleotides are TGTGCCAGCAGTGGGTCGTGGACCCAAGAGACCCAGTACTTC. It specifies CASSGSWTQETQYF.

In its sample, this clonotype was seen many times. The chain is built from TRBV4-1 and TRBJ2-2; D call uncertain. Trimming took 3 bases from V and 1 from J, leaving 12 bases between them. CDR1 and CDR2 (germline): MGHRA, YSYEKL. The CDR3 has 16 residues. The CDR3 here is CASSHKIPQNTGELFF. The CDR3, as DNA: TGCGCCAGCAGCCACAAGATCCCTCAGAACACCGGGGAGCTGTTTTTT.

This clonotype appeared many times. As DNA, the CDR3 is TGTGCCAGCAAGGGGGCTAGCGGAACAGATACGCAGTATTTT. The encoded protein is CASKGASGTDTQYF. V usage is TRBV2 and J usage is TRBJ2-3, with D possibly called TRBD1 or TRBD2 (7 bases each). The CDR3 consists of 14 residues. Trimming cost V 7 bases and J 3 bases, with 14 bases left between them. Germline V lookup: CDR1 SNHLY, CDR2 FYNNEI.

This clonotype was recorded a few times. The V call is TRBV20-1, the J call TRBJ1-3, with D possibly being TRBD1 (5 bases). V lost 0 bases, J lost 3 bases, and 9 bases lay in between. CDR3 length: 14 amino acids. Germline V lookup: CDR1 DFQATT, CDR2 SNEGSKA (reference sequence). In DNA, the CDR3 is TGCAGTGCTAGAGATGTGGGGCGTGGAAACACCATATATTTT. As protein: CSARDVGRGNTIYF.

This clonotype showed up many times. CDR3 in amino acids: CATQQGVNTEAFF. CDR3 sequence (DNA): TGTGCCACCCAACAGGGGGTAAACACTGAAGCTTTCTTT. The chain joins TRBV10-3 to TRBJ1-1; 8 bases fit TRBD1. This CDR3 contains 13 residues. Trimming took 10 bases from V and 2 from J; bases not matched to a gene: 6. CDR1 ENHRY and CDR2 SYGVKD come from the germline V gene.

The chain carries TRBV28 and TRBJ2-2; 11 bases align to TRBD2. Germline V CDR1 and CDR2: MDHEN, SYDVKM. J lost 5 bases, V lost 0 bases, and 8 bases had no gene match. The CDR3 loop spans 18 amino acids. In nucleotides, the CDR3 is TGTGCCAGCAGTTTATGGGGACTAGCGGAGAGGAAAACCGGGGAGCTGTTTTTT. Protein product: CASSLWGLAERKTGELFF.

The table lists this clonotype with many counts. The chain uses TRBV6-1 and TRBJ1-1, with 8 bases lining up with TRBD1. V was clipped by 5 bases and J by 4 bases; unmatched bases: 3. This CDR3 contains 13 residues. The germline CDR1 and CDR2 sequences are MNHNS and SASEGT. Here the CDR3 reads CASSRTGTTEAFF. DNA for the CDR3: TGTGCCAGCAGTCGGACAGGGACCACTGAAGCTTTCTTT.

The chain combines TRBV7-8 with TRBJ1-4; 8 bases map to TRBD1. The CDR3 has 14 residues. The germline gives CDR1 SGHVS, CDR2 FQNEAQ. The J segment lost 5 bases and the V segment lost 5 bases, leaving 4 bases of the junction unmatched. CDR3 sequence (DNA): TGTGCCAGCAGCCCGAACAGGGGGAATGAAAAACTGTTTTTT. It encodes CASSPNRGNEKLFF.

The rearrangement joins TRBV20-1 to TRBJ1-3; D is possibly TRBD1 (6 bases). Germline assignment: CDR1 DFQATT and CDR2 SNEGSKA (reference sequence). V gave up 6 bases and J gave up 0 bases, with 15 bases separating them. The CDR3 runs 15 residues. This chain's CDR3 is CSAPPTGFSGNTIYF. The CDR3 DNA reads as TGCAGTGCCCCCCCAACAGGGTTCTCTGGAAACACCATATATTTT.

This clonotype was seen a handful of times. The rearrangement links TRBV20-1 to TRBJ2-4; D may be TRBD1 (6 bases). The CDR3 is made up of 14 amino acids. V was cut by 4 bases and J by 2 bases, with 12 bases left in between. Germline V CDR1 and CDR2: DFQATT, SNEGSKA (reference sequence). The CDR3 DNA follows: TGCAGTGCTACCGACAGGTTGTCCAAAAACATTCAGTACTTC. It specifies CSATDRLSKNIQYF.

This clonotype was detected only a few times. This rearrangement joins TRBV19 to TRBJ1-5; 8 nucleotides match TRBD1. Germline CDR1 and CDR2: LNHDA and SQIVND (reference sequence). Trimming at V came to 8 bases and at J to 2 bases, leaving 2 bases not matched to a gene. This CDR3 spans 13 amino acids. Here the CDR3 DNA reads TGTGCCAGTGGACAGGGAGGCAATCAGCCCCAGCATTTT. This translates into CASGQGGNQPQHF.

Many counts were recorded for this clonotype. V gene TRBV12-3 or TRBV12-4 combines with J gene TRBJ2-7; D is undetermined. This CDR3 spans 11 amino acids. V gave up 5 bases and J gave up 5 bases, with 7 bases separating them. CDR3 amino acids: CASSTGHEQYF. In nucleotides, the CDR3 is TGTGCCAGCAGTACTGGGCACGAGCAGTACTTC.

This clonotype has at least ten counts. This sequence joins TRBV28 and TRBJ2-1; D uncertain. The CDR3 is made up of 15 amino acids. Trimming shortened V by 6 bases and J by 7 bases, and 19 bases separated the two germline ends. Germline-derived CDR1 and CDR2 are MDHEN and SYDVKM. The DNA for the CDR3 is TGTGCCAGCAGCCCTGGCTTTCGGGCTAAGAATGAGCAGTTCTTC. It specifies CASSPGFRAKNEQFF.

The CDR3: CASSLGWGNTIYF. The CDR3 DNA reads TGTGCCAGCAGCTTAGGGTGGGGAAACACCATATATTTT. The chain links TRBV7-9 to TRBJ1-3, with D hard to call. The CDR3 contains 13 residues. Trimming took off 1 base at V and 4 bases at J, with 5 bases between the two ends. Germline-derived CDR1 and CDR2 are SEHNR and FQNEAQ (reference sequence).

The table lists this clonotype with many counts. The J gene is TRBJ1-1, the V gene TRBV27, with D unresolved. Between the trimmed V and J ends, which lost 1 base and 3 bases, there was a span of 12 bases. The CDR3 is 15 amino acids. The germline CDR1 and CDR2 sequences are MNHEY and SMNVEV (reference sequence). CDR3 in amino acids: CASSLYREIDTEAFF. As DNA, the CDR3 is TGTGCCAGCAGTTTATATCGGGAGATAGACACTGAAGCTTTCTTT.

This clonotype was observed at least ten times. This rearrangement joins TRBV6-1 to TRBJ1-1; a possible D gene is TRBD1 (6 bases). V lost 10 bases to trimming and J lost 1 base, with 19 bases between them. The CDR3 spans 15 residues. Germline CDR1 and CDR2: MNHNS and SASEGT. CDR3 sequence: CAIRTGGPGNTEAFF. Here the CDR3 DNA reads TGTGCCATTCGGACCGGGGGGCCAGGGAACACTGAAGCTTTCTTT.

This sequence joins TRBV20-1 and TRBJ2-6, with no clear D. The CDR3 loop spans 16 amino acids. Per the germline V gene, CDR1 is DFQATT and CDR2 is SNEGSKA (reference sequence). V lost 1 base to trimming and J lost 0 bases, with 10 bases between them. CDR3 nucleotide sequence: TGCAGTGCTAGAGTTCTGACTCACTCTGGGGCCAACGTCCTGACTTTC. Amino acids: CSARVLTHSGANVLTF.

This clonotype was observed many times. The chain uses TRBV2 and TRBJ2-3; weak D call: TRBD1 (5 bases). This CDR3 region has 14 residues. CDR1 SNHLY and CDR2 FYNNEI come from the germline V gene. Trimming pared 4 bases from V and 2 bases from J, leaving 10 bases between. As DNA, the CDR3 is TGTGCCAGCAGTGTTGGACAATTCACAGATACGCAGTATTTT. Protein: CASSVGQFTDTQYF.